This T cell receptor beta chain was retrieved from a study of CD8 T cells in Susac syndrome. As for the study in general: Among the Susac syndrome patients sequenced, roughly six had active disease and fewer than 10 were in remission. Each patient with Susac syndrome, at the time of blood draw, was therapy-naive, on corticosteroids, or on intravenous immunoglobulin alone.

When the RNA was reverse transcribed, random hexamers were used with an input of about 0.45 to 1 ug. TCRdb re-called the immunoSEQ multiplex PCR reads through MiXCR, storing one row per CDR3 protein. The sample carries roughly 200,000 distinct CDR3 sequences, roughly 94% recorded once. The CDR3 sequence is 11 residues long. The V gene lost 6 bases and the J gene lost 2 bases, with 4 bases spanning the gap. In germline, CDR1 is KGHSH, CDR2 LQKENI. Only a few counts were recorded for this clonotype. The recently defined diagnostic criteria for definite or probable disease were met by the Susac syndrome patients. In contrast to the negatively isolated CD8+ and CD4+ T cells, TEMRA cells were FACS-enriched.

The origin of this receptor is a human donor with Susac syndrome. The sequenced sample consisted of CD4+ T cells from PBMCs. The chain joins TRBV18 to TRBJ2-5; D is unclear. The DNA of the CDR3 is TGTGCCAGCTCGGGGCAAGAGACCCAGTACTTC. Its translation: CASSGQETQYF.